This T cell receptor (beta chain) was profiled in a study of cytomegalovirus exposure and HLA in healthy donors. Study observations and caveats: Investigators reported approximately 170 TCR beta chains as tied to cytomegalovirus. One variant, a missense change in DCLRE1C, was linked in a later analysis to TCR beta V- and J-gene trimming.

V dropped 5 bases and J dropped 4; count of bases not matched to a gene: 10. CDR3 length equals 15 residues. Germline V gene sequence: CDR1 SNHLY, CDR2 FYNNEI. Donors counted as nominally healthy when sampled, yet unrecorded immune exposures were likely. Use of 60 Vbeta and 13 Jbeta primers characterized the PCR. The data were produced by immunoSEQ multiplex PCR, yet TCRdb's version contains in-frame clones alone and is incomplete. The sample carries over 120,000 clones, approximately 80% recorded once. As to this clone: Its target is unknown.

Specimen: PBMCs. This clonotype originated in a woman between 18 and 30 years old in good health and CMV-seropositive. The rearrangement links TRBV2 to TRBJ2-7; 8 bases line up with TRBD1. Here the CDR3 reads CASSFSDRGKYEQYF. CDR3 bases: TGTGCCAGCAGTTTCTCCGACAGGGGAAAATACGAGCAGTACTTC.